This T cell receptor beta chain originates from a study of blood T cell repertoires in COVID-19 (dated by TCRdb to about 2020). General notes on the study: The collaborator samples originated in the United States, Italy and Spain and spanned the acute and convalescent phases of COVID-19. The material from the prospective study consisted of cDNA or gDNA derived from T cells, B-cell-depleted T cells, or PBMCs. Where available, HLA class I and class II types were obtained from metadata supplied by the sample provider rather than from assay-based typing. The sample metadata nearly always contained a de-identified subject ID, COVID-19 status, age in years and sex. Deeply sampled blood TCRbeta repertoires from subjects exposed to, actively infected with, or recovered from COVID-19 were included in the dataset. The repertoires were released in a freely available public database meant as a resource for research on the immune response to SARS-CoV-2. Samples came from the ongoing ImmuneRACE study (first 160 participants) plus 1,254 subjects from 6 global collaborators.

Details on this clone: Its antigen remains unidentified. Base qualities are not at hand, and no much larger clone is one base apart.

The immunoSEQ Assay, a bias-controlled multiplex PCR, was used to amplify TCRbeta CDR3 regions from genomic DNA. Processing in the source paper ran as follows. Within the assay, amplification of reference gene primers was used to estimate how many nucleated cells each sample contained. Sequence reads were collapsed and filtered to measure the absolute abundance of every unique TCRbeta CDR3 rearrangement. Productive Simpson clonality was computed per sample as the square root of Simpson's diversity index over productive rearrangements. TCRdb provides this immuneACCESS table in a form limited to in-frame rearrangements. Some clones are lacking; in checked studies, under half of them reflect an unresolved V gene, and why the rest are absent is not known. V, J and clone size are those of that table, while D and trimming were read from the DNA. This sample is represented by 90,000 to 150,000 clones; approximately 71% of them were singletons. Jointly, the top ten make up approximately 8% of the sample.

Trimmed from V: 3 bases; trimmed from J: 2 bases; junction bases lacking a gene match: 1. Counted from cysteine to phenylalanine, this CDR3 has 13 amino acids. The read is trimmed to its CDR3 DNA, 39 bases read in frame from base 1. Looking up the germline V gene (reference sequence) yields CDR1 GTSNPN and CDR2 SVGIG. Each collaborating institution followed its own protocols to collect whole blood in K2EDTA tubes. For TCRbeta analysis, collaborators shipped samples as frozen whole blood, isolated PBMCs, or DNA extracted from either of those sample types. The full study reports these points: Clinical and demographic metadata were provided uncurated, with the amount varying by source and participant.

The rearrangement combines TRBV30 with TRBJ2-7; 10 junctional bases match TRBD2. The sample consisted of peripheral blood. The receptor's source is a human donor in a cohort sampled during active COVID-19. The DNA is as follows: TGTGCCTGGAGCGGACTAGCGGCCTACGAGCAGTACTTC. It translates as CAWSGLAAYEQYF.